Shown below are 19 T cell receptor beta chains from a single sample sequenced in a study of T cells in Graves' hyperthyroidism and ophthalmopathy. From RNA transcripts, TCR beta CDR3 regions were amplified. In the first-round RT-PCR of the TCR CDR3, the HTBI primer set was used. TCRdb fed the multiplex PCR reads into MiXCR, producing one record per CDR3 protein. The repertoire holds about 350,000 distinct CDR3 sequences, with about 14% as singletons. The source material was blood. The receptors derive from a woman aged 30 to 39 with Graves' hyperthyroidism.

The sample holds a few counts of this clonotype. CDR3 protein: CAWSAGGQPQHF. Written as DNA, the CDR3 is TGTGCCTGGAGTGCGGGGGGACAGCCCCAGCATTTT. The chain joins TRBV30 to TRBJ1-5; tentatively, D is TRBD1 (5 bases). V gave up 1 base and J gave up 7 bases, with 8 bases separating them. The germline V gene has CDR1 GTSNPN and CDR2 SVGIG (reference sequence). There are 12 residues in the CDR3.

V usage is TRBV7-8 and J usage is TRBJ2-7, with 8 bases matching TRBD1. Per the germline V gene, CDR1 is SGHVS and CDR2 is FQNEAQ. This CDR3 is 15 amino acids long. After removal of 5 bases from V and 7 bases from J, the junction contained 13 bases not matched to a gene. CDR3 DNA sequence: TGTGCCAGCAGCCTCCCCGACAGGGGAATTGGGGAGCAGTACTTC. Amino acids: CASSLPDRGIGEQYF.

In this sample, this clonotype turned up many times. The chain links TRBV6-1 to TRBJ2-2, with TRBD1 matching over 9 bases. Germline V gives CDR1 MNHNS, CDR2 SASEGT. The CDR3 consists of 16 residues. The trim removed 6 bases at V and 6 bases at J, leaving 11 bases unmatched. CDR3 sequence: CASRLTGGELSGELFF. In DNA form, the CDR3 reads TGTGCCAGCAGATTAACAGGGGGCGAGTTATCCGGGGAGCTGTTTTTT.

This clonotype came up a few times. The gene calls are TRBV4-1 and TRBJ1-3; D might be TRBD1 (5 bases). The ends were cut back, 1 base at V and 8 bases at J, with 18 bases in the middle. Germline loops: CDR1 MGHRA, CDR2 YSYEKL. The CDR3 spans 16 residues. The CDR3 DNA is TGCGCCAGCAGCCAAGTCGGACACCGGCAGGGACACACCATATATTTT. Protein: CASSQVGHRQGHTIYF.

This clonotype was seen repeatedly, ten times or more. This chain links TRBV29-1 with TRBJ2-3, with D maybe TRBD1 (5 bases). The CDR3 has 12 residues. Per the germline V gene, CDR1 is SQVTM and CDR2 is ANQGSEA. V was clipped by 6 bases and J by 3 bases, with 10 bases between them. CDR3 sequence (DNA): TGCAGCGTCCAGGGCGAGACAGATACGCAGTATTTT. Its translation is CSVQGETDTQYF.

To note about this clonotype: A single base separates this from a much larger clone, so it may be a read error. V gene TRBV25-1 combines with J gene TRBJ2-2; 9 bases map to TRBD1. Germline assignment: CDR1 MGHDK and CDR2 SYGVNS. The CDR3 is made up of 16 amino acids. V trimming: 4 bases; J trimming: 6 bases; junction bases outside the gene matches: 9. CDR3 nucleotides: TGTGCCAGCAGTGGGTCGGGACAGGGTACGGCCGGGGAGCTGTTTTTT. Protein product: CASSGSGQGTAGELFF.

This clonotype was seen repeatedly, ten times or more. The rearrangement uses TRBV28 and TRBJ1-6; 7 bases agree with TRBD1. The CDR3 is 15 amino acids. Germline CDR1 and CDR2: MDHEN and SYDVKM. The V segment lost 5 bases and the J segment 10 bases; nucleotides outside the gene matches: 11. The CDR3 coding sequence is TGTGCCAGCAGTAATCCGACAGGGCGCGGGTCACCCCTCCACTTT. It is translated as CASSNPTGRGSPLHF.

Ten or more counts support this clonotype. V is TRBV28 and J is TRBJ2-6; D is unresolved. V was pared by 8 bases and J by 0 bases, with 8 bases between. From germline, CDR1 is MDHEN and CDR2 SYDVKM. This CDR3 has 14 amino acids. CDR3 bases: TGTGCCAGCGGTGCGAACTCTGGGGCCAACGTCCTGACTTTC. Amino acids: CASGANSGANVLTF.

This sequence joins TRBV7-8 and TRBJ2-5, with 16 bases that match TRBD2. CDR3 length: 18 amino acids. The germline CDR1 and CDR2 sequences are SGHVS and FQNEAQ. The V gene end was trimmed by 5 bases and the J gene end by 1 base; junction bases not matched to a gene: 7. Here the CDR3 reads CASSQGLAGGMIQETQYF. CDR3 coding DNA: TGTGCCAGCAGCCAGGGACTAGCGGGAGGGATGATCCAAGAGACCCAGTACTTC.

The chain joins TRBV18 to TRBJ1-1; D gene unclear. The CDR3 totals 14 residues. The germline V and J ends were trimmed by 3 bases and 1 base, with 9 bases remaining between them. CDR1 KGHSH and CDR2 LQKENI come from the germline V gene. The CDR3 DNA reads TGTGCCAGCTCACCTCAGTCTGGGAACACTGAAGCTTTCTTT. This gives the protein CASSPQSGNTEAFF.

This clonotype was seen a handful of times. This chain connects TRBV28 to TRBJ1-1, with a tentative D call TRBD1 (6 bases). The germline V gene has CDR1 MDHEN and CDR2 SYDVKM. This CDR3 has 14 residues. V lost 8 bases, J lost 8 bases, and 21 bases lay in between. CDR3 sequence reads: CASFSAGTYREAFF. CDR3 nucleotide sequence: TGTGCCAGCTTTTCGGCAGGGACATATAGAGAAGCTTTCTTT. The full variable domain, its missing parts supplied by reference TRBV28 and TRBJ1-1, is DVKVTQSSRYLVKRTGEKVFLECVQDMDHENMFWYRQDPGLGLRLIYFSYDVKMKEKGDIPEGYSVSREKKERFSLILESASTNQTSMYLCASFSAGTYREAFFGQGTRLTVV.

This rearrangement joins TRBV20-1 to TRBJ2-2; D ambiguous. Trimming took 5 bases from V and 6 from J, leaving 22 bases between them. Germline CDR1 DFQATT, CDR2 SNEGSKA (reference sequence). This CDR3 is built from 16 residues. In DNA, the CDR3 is TGCAGTGCTCCCGGGCCGGCGCGAGGAGTTTCCGGGGAGCTGTTTTTT. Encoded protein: CSAPGPARGVSGELFF.

CDR3 region: CASSLQSGRAGDTQYF. The CDR3 DNA follows: TGTGCCAGCAGCTTGCAGAGCGGGAGGGCAGGAGATACGCAGTATTTT. The rearrangement links TRBV5-4 to TRBJ2-3; 10 bases fit TRBD2. Germline V CDR1 and CDR2: SGHNT, YYREEE (reference sequence). CDR3 length: 16 amino acids. Trimming removed 1 base from V and 5 bases from J; junction bases left unmatched: 7.

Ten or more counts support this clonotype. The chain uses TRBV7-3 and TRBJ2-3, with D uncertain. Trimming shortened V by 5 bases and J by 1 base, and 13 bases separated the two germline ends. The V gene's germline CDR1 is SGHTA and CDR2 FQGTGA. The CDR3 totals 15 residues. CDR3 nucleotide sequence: TGTGCCAGCAGCCGAACCCCGGGCGGCACAGATACGCAGTATTTT. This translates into CASSRTPGGTDTQYF.

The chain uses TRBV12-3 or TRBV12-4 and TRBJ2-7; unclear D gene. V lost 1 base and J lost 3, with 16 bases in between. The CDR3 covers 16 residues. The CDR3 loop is CASSLGHSIDIYEQYF. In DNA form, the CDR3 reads TGTGCCAGCAGTTTAGGGCACAGTATTGACATCTACGAGCAGTACTTC.

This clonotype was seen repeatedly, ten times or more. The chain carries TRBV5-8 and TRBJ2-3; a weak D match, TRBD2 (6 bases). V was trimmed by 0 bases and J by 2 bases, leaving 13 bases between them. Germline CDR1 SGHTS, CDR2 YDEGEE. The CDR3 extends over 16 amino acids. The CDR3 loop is CASSLGATRPTDTQYF. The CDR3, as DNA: TGTGCCAGCAGCTTGGGAGCGACTAGGCCCACAGATACGCAGTATTTT.

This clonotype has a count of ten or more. Here the CDR3 reads CASSPTSGSPYNEQFF. CDR3 DNA: TGTGCCAGCAGTCCGACTAGCGGATCGCCCTACAATGAGCAGTTCTTC. The chain is built from TRBV12-3 or TRBV12-4 and TRBJ2-1; TRBD2 agrees at 9 bases. There are 16 residues in the CDR3. V gave up 5 bases and J gave up 2 bases; unmatched junction bases: 7.

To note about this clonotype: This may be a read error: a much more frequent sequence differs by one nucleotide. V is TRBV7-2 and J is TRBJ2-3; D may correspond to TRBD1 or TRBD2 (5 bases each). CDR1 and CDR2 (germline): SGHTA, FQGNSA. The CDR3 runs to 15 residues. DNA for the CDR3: TGTGTCAGCAGCCCCAGGGACCGGGGCACAGATACGCAGTATTTT. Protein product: CVSSPRDRGTDTQYF. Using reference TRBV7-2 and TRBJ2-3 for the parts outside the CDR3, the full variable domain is GAGVSQSPSNKVTEKGKDVELRCDPISGHTALYWYRQSLGQGLEFLIYFQGNSAPDKSGLPSDRFSAERTGGSVSTLTIQRTQQEDSAVYLCVSSPRDRGTDTQYFGPGTRLTVL.

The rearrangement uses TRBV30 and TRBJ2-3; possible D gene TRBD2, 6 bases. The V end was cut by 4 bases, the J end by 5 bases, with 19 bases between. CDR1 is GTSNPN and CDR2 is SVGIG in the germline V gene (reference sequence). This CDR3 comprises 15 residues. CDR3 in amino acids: CAWMGGRPLGDTQYF. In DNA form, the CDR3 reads TGTGCCTGGATGGGTGGGAGGCCCCTGGGAGATACGCAGTATTTT.